Listed here are 5 T cell receptor beta chains from one sample, sequenced in a study of blood T cells in healthy people across ages (dated by TCRdb to 2014 to 2015). Library preparation was by 5' RACE. A second PCR of about 6 to 11 cycles was performed with a sample-barcoded 5' primer and a J-beta primer mix. Starting from the raw public reads, TCRdb applied fastp trimming at Q25, assembled clones with MiXCR and retained in-frame beta chains. Every entry covers one CDR3 protein and lists the most common genes and DNA from its rows. A total of 1.5 million to 2 million distinct CDR3 sequences appear in this sample, more than 35% of them only once. The ten largest clones capture 20% to 25% of the sample. The sample consisted of blood. The receptors stem from a human donor in good health.

The V and J genes are TRBV7-8 and TRBJ2-1; D possibly corresponds to TRBD1 (6 bases). The CDR3 consists of 15 residues. CDR1 is SGHVS and CDR2 is FQNEAQ in the germline V gene. The V end was cut by 5 bases, the J end by 4 bases, with 15 bases between. CDR3 nucleotides: TGTGCCAGCAGCCGTACCGGGACACTATACAATGAGCAGTTCTTC. Its translation is CASSRTGTLYNEQFF.

The chain links TRBV7-8 to TRBJ1-4, with 8 bases matching TRBD1. Trimming at V came to 5 bases and at J to 5 bases, leaving 10 bases not matched to a gene. The germline CDR1 and CDR2 sequences are SGHVS and FQNEAQ. This CDR3 is 16 amino acids long. For the CDR3, the DNA is TGTGCCAGCAGCCCAAGCCGGACAGGGCGAAATGAAAAACTGTTTTTT. Translating gives CASSPSRTGRNEKLFF.

A note on this clonotype: One end of the junction is discordant with germline, which a read error may explain. The V gene is TRBV6-1, the J gene TRBJ2-5; TRBD1 aligns across 7 bases. Germline loops: CDR1 MNHNS, CDR2 SASEGT. The CDR3 length is 13 residues. The CDR3 DNA reads TGTGCCACCAACGGACAGGTTCGAGAGACCCGGTACTTC. This sequence encodes CATNGQVRETRYF.

The chain couples TRBV3-1 to TRBJ2-4; a possible D gene is TRBD1 (5 bases). CDR1 is LGHDT and CDR2 is YNNKEL in the germline V gene (reference sequence). Trimming removed 3 bases at V and 0 bases at J, with 9 bases between. CDR3 length: 15 amino acids. This CDR3 reads CASSHRVEAKNIQYF. CDR3 in DNA: TGTGCCAGCAGCCACAGGGTCGAAGCCAAAAACATTCAGTACTTC. Looking up the rest from reference TRBV3-1 and TRBJ2-4 gives the full variable domain: DTAVSQTPKYLVTQMGNDKSIKCEQNLGHDTMYWYKQDSKKFLKIMFSYNNKELIINETVPNRFSPKSPDKAHLNLHINSLELGDSAVYFCASSHRVEAKNIQYFGAGTRLSVL.

Points on this clonotype: The junction shows a germline mismatch at one end, possibly a read error. This sequence joins TRBV5-1 and TRBJ2-1, with 15 positions matching TRBD2. The CDR3 runs 19 residues. Germline V gene lookup returns CDR1 SGHRS and CDR2 YFSETQ. The CDR3 sequence: CASSPWTSGGAFGYNERFF. CDR3 DNA sequence: TGCGCCAGCAGCCCTTGGACTAGCGGGGGGGCCTTCGGATACAATGAGCGGTTCTTC.